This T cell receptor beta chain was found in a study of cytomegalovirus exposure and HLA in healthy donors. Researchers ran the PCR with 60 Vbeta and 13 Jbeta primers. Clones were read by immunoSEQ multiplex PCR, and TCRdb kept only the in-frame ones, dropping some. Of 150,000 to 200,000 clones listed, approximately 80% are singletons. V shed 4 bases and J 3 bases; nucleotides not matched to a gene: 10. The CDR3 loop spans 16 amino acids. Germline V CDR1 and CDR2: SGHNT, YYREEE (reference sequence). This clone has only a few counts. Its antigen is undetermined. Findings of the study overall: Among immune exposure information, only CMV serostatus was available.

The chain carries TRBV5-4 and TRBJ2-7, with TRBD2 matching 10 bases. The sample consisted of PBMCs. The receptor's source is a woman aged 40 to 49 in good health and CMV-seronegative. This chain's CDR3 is CASSQGTSVRVYEQYF. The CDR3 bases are TGTGCCAGCAGCCAGGGGACTAGCGTGAGAGTCTACGAGCAGTACTTC.